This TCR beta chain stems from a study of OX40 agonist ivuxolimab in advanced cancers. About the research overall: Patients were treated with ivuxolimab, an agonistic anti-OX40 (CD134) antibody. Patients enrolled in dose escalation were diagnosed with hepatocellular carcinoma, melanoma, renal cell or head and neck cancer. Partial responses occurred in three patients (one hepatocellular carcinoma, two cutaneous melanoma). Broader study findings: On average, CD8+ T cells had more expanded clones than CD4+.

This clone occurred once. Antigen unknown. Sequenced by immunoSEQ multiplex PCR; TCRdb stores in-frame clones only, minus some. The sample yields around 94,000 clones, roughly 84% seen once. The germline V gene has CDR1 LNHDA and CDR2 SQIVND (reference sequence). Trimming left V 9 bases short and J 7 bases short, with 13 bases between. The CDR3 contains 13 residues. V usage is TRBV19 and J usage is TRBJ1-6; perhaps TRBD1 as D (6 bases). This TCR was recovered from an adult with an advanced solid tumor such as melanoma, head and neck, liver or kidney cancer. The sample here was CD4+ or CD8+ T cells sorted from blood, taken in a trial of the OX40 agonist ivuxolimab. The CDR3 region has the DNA TGTGCCAGCACAGGGTATGGGAATTCACCCCTCCACTTT. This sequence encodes CASTGYGNSPLHF.